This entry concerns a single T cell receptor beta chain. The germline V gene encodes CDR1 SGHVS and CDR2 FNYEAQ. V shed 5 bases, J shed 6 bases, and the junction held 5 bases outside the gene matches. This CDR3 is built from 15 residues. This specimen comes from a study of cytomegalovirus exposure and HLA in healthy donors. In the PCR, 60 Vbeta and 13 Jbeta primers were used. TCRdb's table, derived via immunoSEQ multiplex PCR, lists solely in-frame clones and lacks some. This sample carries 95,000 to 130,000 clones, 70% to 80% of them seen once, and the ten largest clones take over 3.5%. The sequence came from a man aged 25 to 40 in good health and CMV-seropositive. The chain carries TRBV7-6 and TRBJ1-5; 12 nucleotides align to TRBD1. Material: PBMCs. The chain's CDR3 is CASSPGTGGSQPQHF. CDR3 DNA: TGTGCCAGCAGCCCCGGGACAGGGGGCTCTCAGCCCCAGCATTTT.